This TCR beta chain was recorded in a study of CD8+ T cells in alopecia areata. Lesional scalp tissue (obtained by punch biopsy) and peripheral blood were collected from alopecia areata patients. The authors extracted RNA and reverse transcribed it into cDNA as the sequencing template. Sequenced by immunoSEQ multiplex PCR; TCRdb stores in-frame clones only, minus some. The sample holds about 82,000 clones; roughly 51% are singletons and the top ten take around 5%. This clone has just a few counts. Sequenced: NKG2D-high CD8+ T cells sorted from blood. The source is a human donor with alopecia areata.

The CDR3 loop is CASSLGPAYGYTF. CDR3 bases: TGTGCCAGCAGCTTAGGCCCTGCCTATGGCTACACCTTC. This chain links TRBV11-2 with TRBJ1-2; D ambiguous. This CDR3 comprises 13 residues. With 1 base removed from V and 4 bases from J, the gap between germline ends came to 7 bases. The germline V gene has CDR1 SGHAT and CDR2 FQNNGV.